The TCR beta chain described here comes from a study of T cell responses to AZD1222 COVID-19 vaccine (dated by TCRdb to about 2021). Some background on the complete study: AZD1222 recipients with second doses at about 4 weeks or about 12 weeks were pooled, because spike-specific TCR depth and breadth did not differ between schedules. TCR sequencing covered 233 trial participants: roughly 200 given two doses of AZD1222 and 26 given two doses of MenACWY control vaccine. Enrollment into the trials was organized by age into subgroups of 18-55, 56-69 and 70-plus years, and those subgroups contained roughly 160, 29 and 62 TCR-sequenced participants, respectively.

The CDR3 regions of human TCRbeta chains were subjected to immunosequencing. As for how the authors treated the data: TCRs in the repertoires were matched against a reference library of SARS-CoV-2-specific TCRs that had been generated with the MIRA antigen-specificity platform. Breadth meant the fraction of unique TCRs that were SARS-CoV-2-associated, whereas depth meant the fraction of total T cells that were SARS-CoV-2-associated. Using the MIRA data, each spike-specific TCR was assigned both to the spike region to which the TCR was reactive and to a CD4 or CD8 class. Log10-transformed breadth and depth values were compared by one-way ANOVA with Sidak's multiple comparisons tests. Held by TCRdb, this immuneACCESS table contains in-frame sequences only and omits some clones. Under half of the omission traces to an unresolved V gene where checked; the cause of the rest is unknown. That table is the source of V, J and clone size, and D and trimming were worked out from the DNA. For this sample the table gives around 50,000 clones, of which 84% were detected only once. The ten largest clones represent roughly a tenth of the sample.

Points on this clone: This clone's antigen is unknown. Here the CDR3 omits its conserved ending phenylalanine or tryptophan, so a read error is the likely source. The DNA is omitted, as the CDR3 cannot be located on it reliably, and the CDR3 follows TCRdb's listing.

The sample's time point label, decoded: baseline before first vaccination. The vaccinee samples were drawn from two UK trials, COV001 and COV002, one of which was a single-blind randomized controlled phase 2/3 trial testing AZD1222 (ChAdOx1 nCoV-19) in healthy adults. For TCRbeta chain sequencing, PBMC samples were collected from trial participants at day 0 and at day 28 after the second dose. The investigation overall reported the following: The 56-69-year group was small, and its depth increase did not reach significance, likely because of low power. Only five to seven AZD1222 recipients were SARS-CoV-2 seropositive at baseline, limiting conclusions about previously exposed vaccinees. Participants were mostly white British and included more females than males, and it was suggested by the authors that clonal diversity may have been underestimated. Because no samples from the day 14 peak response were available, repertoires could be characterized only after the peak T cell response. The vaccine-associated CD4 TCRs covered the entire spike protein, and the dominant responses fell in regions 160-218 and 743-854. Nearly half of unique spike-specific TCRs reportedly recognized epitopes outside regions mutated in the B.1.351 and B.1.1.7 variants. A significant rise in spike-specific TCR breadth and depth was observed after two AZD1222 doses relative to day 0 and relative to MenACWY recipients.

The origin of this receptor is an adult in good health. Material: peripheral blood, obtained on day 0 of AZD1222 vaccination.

The CDR3 amino acid sequence is: CASSKALGGCI. This chain is built from TRBV21-1 and TRBJ1-2. TRBV21-1 is listed as a pseudogene. The CDR3 is 11 residues long, ends included.